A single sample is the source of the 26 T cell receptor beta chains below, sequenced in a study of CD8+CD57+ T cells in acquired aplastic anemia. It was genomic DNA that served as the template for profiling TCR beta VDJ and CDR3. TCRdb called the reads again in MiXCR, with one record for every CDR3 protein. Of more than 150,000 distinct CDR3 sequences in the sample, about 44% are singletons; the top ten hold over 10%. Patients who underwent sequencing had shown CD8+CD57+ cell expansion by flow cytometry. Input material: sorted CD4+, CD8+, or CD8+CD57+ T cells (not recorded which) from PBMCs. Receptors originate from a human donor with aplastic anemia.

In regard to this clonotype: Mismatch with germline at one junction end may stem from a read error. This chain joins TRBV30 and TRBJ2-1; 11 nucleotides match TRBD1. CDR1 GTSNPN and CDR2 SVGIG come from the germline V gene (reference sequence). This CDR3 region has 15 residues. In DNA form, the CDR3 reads TGTGCCTGGAGTATATGGACAGGGGGCTACAATGAGCGGTTCTTC. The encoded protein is CAWSIWTGGYNERFF.

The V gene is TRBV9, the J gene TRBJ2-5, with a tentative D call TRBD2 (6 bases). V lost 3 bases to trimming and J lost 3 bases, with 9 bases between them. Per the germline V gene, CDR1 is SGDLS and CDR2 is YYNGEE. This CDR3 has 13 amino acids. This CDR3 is CASSGRREETQYF. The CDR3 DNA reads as TGTGCCAGCAGCGGAAGGAGGGAAGAGACCCAGTACTTC.

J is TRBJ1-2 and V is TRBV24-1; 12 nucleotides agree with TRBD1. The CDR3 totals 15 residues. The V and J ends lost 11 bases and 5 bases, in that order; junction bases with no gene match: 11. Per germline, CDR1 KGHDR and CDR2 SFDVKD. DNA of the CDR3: TGTGCCAGCTCACCGGGGACAGGGGGCGAGTATGGCTACACCTTC. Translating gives CASSPGTGGEYGYTF.

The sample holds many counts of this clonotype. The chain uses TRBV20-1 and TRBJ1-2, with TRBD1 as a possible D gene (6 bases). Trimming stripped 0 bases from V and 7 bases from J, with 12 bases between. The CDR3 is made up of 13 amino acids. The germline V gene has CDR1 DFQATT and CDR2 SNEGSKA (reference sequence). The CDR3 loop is CSARDGSGVGYTF. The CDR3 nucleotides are TGCAGTGCTAGAGATGGTTCAGGGGTTGGCTACACCTTC.

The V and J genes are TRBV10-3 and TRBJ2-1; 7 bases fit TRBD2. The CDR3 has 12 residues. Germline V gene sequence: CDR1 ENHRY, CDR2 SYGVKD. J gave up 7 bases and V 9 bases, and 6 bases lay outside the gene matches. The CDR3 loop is CAISLADNEQFF. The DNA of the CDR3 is TGTGCCATTAGCCTAGCGGATAATGAGCAGTTCTTC.

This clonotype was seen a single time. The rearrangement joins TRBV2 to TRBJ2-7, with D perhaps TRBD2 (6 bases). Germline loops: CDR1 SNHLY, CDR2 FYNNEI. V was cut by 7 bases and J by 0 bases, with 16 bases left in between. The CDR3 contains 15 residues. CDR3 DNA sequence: TGTGCCAGCATGGTCCCGGGACTGGTCTCCTACGAGCAGTACTTC. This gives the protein CASMVPGLVSYEQYF.

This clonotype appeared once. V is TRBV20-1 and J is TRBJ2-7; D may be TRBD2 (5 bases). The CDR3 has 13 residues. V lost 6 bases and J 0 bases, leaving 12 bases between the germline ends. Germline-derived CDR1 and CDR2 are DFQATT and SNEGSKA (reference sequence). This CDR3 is CSALPRDSYEQYF. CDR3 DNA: TGCAGTGCCTTACCACGGGACTCCTACGAGCAGTACTTC.

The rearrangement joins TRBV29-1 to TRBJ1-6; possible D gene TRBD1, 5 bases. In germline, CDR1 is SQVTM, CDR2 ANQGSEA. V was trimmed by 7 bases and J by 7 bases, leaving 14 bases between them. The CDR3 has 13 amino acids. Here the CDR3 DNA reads TGCAGCGATAAGCAGGGTTACAATTCACCCCTCCACTTT. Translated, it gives CSDKQGYNSPLHF.

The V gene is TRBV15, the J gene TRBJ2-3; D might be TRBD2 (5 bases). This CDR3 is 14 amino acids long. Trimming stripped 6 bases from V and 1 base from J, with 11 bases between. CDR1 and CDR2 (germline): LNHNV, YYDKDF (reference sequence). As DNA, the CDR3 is TGTGCCACCAGGACGGTCGGGGGCACAGATACGCAGTATTTT. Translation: CATRTVGGTDTQYF. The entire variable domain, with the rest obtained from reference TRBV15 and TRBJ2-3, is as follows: DAMVIQNPRYQVTQFGKPVTLSCSQTLNHNVMYWYQQKSSQAPKLLFHYYDKDFNNEADTPDNFQSRRPNTSFCFLDIRSPGLGDTAMYLCATRTVGGTDTQYFGPGTRLTVL.

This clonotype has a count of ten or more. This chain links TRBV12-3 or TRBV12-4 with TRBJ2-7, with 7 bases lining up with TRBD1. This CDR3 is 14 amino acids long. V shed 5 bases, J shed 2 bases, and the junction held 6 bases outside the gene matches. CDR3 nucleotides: TGTGCCAGCAGTAGGACAGGAGTTACCTACGAGCAGTACTTC. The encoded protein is CASSRTGVTYEQYF.

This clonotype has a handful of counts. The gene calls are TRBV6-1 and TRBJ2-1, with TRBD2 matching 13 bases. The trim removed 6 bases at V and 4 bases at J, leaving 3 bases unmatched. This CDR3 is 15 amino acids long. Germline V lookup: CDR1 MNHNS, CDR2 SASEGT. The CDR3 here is CASRLAGGGYNEQFF. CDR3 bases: TGTGCCAGCAGACTAGCGGGGGGGGGTTACAATGAGCAGTTCTTC.

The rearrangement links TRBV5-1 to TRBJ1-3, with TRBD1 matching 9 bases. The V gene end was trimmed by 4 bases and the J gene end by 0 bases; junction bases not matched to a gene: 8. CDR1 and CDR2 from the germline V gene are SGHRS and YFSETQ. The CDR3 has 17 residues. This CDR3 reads CASSAQTGGLSGNTIYF. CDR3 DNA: TGCGCCAGCAGCGCTCAGACAGGGGGTCTCTCTGGAAACACCATATATTTT.

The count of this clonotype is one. The CDR3 DNA follows: TGTGCCAGCAGTTTCCCGGGACTCACAGATACGCAGTATTTT. Its protein product is CASSFPGLTDTQYF. The genes are TRBV12-3 or TRBV12-4 and TRBJ2-3; the D gene is possibly TRBD2 (6 bases). The CDR3 covers 14 residues. V gave up 3 bases and J gave up 2 bases, with 9 bases separating them.

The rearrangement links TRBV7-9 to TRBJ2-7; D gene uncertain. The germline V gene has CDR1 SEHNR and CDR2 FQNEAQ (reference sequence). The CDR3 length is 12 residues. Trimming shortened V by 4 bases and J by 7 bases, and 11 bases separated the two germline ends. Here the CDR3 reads CASSCRDWEQYF. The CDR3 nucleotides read TGTGCCAGCAGCTGTCGTGATTGGGAGCAGTACTTC.

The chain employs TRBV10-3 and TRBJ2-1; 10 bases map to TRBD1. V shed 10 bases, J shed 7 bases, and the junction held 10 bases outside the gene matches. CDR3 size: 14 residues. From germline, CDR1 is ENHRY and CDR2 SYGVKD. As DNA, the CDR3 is TGTGCCACCCGCGGACAGGGGGGAATTAATGAGCAGTTCTTC. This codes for CATRGQGGINEQFF.

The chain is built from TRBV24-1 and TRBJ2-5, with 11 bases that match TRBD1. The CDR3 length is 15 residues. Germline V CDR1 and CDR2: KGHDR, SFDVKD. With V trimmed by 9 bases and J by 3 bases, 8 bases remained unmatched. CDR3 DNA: TGTGCCACCCGTCCCGGGACAGGGGGGAAAGAGACCCAGTACTTC. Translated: CATRPGTGGKETQYF.

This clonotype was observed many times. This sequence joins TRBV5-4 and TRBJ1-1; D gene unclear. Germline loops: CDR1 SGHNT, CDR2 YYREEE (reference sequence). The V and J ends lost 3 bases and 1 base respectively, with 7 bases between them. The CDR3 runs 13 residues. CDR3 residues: CASSSIGNTEAFF. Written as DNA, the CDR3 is TGTGCCAGCAGCTCTATCGGGAACACTGAAGCTTTCTTT. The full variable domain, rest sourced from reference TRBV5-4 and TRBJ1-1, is ETGVTQSPTHLIKTRGQQVTLRCSSQSGHNTVSWYQQALGQGPQFIFQYYREEENGRGNFPPRFSGLQFPNYSSELNVNALELDDSALYLCASSSIGNTEAFFGQGTRLTVV.

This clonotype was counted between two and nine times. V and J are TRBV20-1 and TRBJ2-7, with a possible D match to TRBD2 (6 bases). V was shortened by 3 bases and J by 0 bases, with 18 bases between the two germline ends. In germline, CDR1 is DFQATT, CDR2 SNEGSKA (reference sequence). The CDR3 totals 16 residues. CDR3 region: CSASPLARGSSYEQYF. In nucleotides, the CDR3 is TGCAGTGCTAGCCCACTAGCCCGGGGCAGCTCCTACGAGCAGTACTTC.

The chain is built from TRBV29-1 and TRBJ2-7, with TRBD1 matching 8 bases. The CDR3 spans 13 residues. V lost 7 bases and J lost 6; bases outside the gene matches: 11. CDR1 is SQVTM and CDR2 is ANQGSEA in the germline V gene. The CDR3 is CSGVGDRLSEQYF. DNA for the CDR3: TGCAGCGGCGTCGGGGACAGGTTGAGCGAGCAGTACTTC.

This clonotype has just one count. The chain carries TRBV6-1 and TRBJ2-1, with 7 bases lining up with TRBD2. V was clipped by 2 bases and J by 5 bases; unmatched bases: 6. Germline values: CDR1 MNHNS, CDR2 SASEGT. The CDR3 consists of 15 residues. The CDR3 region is CASSERSSGNNEQFF. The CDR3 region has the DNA TGTGCCAGCAGTGAAAGGTCTAGCGGAAACAATGAGCAGTTCTTC.

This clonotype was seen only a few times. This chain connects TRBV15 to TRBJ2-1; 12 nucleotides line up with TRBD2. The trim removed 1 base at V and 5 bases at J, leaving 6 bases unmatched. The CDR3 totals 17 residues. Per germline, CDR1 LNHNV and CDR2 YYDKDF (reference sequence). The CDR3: CATSRGWTSGTDNEQFF. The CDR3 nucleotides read TGTGCCACCAGCAGAGGGTGGACTAGCGGGACCGACAATGAGCAGTTCTTC.

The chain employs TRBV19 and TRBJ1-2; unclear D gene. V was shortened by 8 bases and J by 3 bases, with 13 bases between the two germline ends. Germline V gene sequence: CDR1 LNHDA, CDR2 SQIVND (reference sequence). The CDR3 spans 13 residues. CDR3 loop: CASRRLGDYGYTF. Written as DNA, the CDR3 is TGTGCCAGTCGCAGGCTTGGGGACTATGGCTACACCTTC.

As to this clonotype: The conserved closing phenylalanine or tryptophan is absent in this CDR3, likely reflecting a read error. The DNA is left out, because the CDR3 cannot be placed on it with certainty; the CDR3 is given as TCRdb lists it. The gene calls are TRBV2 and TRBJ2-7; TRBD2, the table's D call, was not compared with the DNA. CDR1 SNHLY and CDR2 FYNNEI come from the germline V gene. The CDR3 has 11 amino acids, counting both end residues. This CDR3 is CASSSGTSGYT.

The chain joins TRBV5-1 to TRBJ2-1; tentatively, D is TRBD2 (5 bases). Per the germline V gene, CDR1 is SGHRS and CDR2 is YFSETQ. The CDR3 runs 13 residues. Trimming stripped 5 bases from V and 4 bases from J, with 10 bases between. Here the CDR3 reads CASREGEYNEQFF. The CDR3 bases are TGCGCCAGCAGAGAGGGCGAGTACAATGAGCAGTTCTTC.

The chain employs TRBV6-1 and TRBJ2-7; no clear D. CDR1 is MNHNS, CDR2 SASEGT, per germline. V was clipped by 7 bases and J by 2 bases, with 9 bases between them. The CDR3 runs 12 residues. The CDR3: CASTTSPYEQYF. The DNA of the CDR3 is TGTGCCAGCACCACATCCCCCTACGAGCAGTACTTC.

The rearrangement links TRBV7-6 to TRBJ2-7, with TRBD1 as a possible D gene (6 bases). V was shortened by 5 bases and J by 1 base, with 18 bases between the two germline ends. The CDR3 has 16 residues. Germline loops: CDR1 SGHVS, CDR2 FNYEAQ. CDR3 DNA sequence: TGTGCCAGCAGCAAAATCAGGGGCCCGGGATCCTACGAGCAGTACTTC. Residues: CASSKIRGPGSYEQYF.